This T cell receptor beta chain was recovered during a study of graft-versus-host responses after intestinal transplantation (dated by TCRdb to about 2021). For the wider study: Multivisceral, liver-intestinal, or isolated intestinal transplants were received by the recipients. Every recipient was given anti-thymocyte globulin induction, followed by 2 to 3 years of maintenance tacrolimus and steroids. After intestinal transplantation, graft-versus-host and host-versus-graft alloreactive T cell clones in the graft, circulation and bone marrow were tracked using bulk TCR-beta CDR3 sequencing. Alloreactive clones were identified by sequencing pre-transplant mixed lymphocyte reaction products and comparing these products with unstimulated pre-transplant donor and recipient T cells. Of the roughly 24 intestinal transplant recipients enrolled in the cohort, one of whom was a retransplant, a few patients without pretransplant specimens were excluded. A peak of at least 4% donor T cells among recipient peripheral blood mononuclear cells was the definition used for donor T cell macrochimerism. Instead of going to the commercial service, samples from a few later patients were sequenced in-house on an Illumina MiSeq and processed with MiXCR. What the study reported, not specific to this receptor: Early after transplant, peak levels of circulating GvH clones were associated with declines in HvG clones. GvH clones were detected in recipient bone marrow, and some appeared earlier in ileal mucosa or blood, consistent with an intestinal mucosal origin. In the allografts of patients with donor T cell macrochimerism, GvH to HvG T cell clonal ratios were high. The conclusions were limited by the relatively low number and heterogeneity of the intestinal transplant patients.

In the first month after transplant, blood samples were collected up to 4 times, and after that at least monthly when available. Receptor amplification or capture employed the immunoSEQ multiplex PCR assay. For most patients, high-throughput TCR-beta CDR3 sequencing of genomic DNA was performed by Adaptive Biotechnologies. Regarding the original processing steps: TCR sequencing data for around 19 patients were retrieved from Adaptive's ImmunoSEQ software; a few other patients were processed with MiXCR and VDJtools. CDR3 nucleotide sequences shared between donor and recipient were removed because the origin of such sequences could not be assigned. Alloreactive clones required at least 2-fold expansion over unstimulated cells and minimum CFSE-low frequency of 0.002% (template counts) or 0.001% (read counts). Mappable clones were those detected in sequenced pre-transplant spleen, lymph node, or MLR CFSE-low populations of the donor or recipient. Cumulative frequency of alloreactive clones was calculated as a percentage of all sequences weighted by copy number. The table comes from immuneACCESS by way of TCRdb, which keeps in-frame sequences with V and J called. Part of the clones is missing from these tables; in studies checked, under half for an unresolved V gene and the rest for unknown reasons. The V and J calls and the clone size are those of that table, but D and trimming were determined from the DNA. The sample table contains tens of thousands of clones; only one count was recorded for just under 95% of them. The top ten clones comprise 4.5% to 7.5% of the sample.

Concerning this clone: Its antigen remains unidentified. No base quality values were provided; no much bigger clone lies one nucleotide off.

Reading from cysteine to phenylalanine, the CDR3 counts 15 amino acids. Of the read, only the CDR3 DNA is kept; its 45 bases are in frame from base 1. Looking up the germline V gene yields CDR1 LGHNA and CDR2 YNFKEQ. Cut back by 0 bases and 1 base, the V and J ends lie 9 bases apart. The chain is assembled from TRBV4-2 and TRBJ2-5; there is no confident call for the D gene. Sequenced here: PBMCs, sampled 750 to 850 days after a first intestinal transplant, on the day of a second. The source is a human patient who received an intestinal transplant, so some T cells may come from the graft donor. The DNA is TGTGCCAGCAGCCAAGATACGGATTTCCAAGAGACCCAGTACTTC. This yields the protein CASSQDTDFQETQYF.